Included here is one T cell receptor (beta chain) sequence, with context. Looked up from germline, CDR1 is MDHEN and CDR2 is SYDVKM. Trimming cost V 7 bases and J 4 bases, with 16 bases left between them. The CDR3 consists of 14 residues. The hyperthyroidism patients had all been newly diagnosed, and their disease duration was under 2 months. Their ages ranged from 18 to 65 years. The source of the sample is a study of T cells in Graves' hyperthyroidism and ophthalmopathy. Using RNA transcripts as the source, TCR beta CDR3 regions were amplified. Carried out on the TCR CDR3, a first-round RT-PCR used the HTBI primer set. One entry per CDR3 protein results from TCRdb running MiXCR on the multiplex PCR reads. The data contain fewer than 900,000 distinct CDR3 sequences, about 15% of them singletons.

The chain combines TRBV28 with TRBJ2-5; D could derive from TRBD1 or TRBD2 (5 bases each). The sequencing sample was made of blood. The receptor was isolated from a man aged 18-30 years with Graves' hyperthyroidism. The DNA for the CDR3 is TGTGCCAGCACCGCACCGGGACCGGCAGAGACCCAGTACTTC. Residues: CASTAPGPAETQYF.